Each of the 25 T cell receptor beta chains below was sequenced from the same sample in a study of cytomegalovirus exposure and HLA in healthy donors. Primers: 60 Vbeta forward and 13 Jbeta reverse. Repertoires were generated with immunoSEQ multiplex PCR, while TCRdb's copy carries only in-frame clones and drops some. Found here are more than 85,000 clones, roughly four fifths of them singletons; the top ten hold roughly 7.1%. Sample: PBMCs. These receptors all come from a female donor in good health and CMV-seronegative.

CDR3 amino acids: CASSLSGDAYEQYF. As DNA, the CDR3 is TGTGCCAGCTCCCTCAGCGGGGACGCCTACGAGCAGTACTTC. This chain links TRBV18 with TRBJ2-7; 7 bases are shared with TRBD2. Per the germline V gene, CDR1 is KGHSH and CDR2 is LQKENI. The CDR3 covers 14 residues. Trimming removed 6 bases from V and 2 bases from J; junction bases left unmatched: 7.

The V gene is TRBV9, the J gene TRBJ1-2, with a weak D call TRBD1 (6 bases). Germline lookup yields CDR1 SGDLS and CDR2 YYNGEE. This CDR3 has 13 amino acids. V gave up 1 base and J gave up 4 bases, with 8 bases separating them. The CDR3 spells CASSVRDTYGYTF. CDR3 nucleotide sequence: TGTGCCAGCAGCGTACGGGACACCTATGGCTACACCTTC.

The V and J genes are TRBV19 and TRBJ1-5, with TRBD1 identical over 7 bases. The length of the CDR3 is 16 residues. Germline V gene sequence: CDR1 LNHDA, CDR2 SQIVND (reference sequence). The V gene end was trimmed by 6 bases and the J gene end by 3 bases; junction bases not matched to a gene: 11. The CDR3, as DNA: TGTGCCAGTAGCCGATCTAAACAGGGGATCAATCAGCCCCAGCATTTT. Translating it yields CASSRSKQGINQPQHF.

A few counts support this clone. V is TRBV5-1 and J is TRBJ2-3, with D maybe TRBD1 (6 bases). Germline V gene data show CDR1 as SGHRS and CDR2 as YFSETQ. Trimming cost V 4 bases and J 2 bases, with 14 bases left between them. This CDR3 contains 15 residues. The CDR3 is CASSALDSNTDTQYF. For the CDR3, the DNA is TGCGCCAGCAGCGCCCTGGACAGTAACACAGATACGCAGTATTTT.

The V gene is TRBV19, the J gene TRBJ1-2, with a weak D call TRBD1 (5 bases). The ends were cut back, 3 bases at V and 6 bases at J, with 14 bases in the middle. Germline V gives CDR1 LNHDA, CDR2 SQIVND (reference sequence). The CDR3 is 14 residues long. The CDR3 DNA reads TGTGCCAGTAGTATGTCGGGGGAGGGGAATGGCTACACCTTC. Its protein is CASSMSGEGNGYTF.

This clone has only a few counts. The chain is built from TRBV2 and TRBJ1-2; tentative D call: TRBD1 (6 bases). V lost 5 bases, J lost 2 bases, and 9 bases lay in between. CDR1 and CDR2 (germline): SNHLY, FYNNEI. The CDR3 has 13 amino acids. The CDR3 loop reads CASSLTGNYGYTF. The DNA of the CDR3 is TGTGCCAGCAGTTTAACAGGGAACTATGGCTACACCTTC.

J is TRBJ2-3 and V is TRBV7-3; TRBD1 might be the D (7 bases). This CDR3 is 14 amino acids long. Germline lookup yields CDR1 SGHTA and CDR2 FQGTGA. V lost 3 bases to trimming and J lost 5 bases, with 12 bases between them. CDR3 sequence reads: CASSFGQGGDTQYF. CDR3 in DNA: TGTGCCAGCAGCTTTGGGCAGGGGGGAGATACGCAGTATTTT.

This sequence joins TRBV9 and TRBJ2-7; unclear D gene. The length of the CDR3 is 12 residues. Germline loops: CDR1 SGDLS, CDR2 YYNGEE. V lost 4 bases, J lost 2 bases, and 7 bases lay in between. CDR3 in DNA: TGTGCCAGCAGCCCAGGCCCCTACGAGCAGTACTTC. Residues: CASSPGPYEQYF.

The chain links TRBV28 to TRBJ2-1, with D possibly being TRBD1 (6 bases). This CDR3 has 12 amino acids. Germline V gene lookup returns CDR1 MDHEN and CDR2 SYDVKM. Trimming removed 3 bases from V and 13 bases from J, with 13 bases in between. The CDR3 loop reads CASSLGSRGQFF. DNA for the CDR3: TGTGCCAGCAGTTTGGGGAGCAGGGGTCAGTTCTTC. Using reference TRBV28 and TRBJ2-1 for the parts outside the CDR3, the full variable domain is DVKVTQSSRYLVKRTGEKVFLECVQDMDHENMFWYRQDPGLGLRLIYFSYDVKMKEKGDIPEGYSVSREKKERFSLILESASTNQTSMYLCASSLGSRGQFFGPGTRLTVL.

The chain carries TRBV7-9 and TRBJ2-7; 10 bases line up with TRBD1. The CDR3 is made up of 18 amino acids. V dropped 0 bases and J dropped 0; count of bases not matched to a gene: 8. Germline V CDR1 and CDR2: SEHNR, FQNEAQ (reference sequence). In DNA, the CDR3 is TGTGCCAGCAGCTTAGCAGGGCTGGGACAGGGGAGCTCCTACGAGCAGTACTTC. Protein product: CASSLAGLGQGSSYEQYF.

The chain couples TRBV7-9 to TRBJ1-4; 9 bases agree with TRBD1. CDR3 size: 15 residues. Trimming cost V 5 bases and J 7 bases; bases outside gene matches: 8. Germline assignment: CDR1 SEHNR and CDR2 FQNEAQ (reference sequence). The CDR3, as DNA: TGTGCCAGCAGCCCCCGGACAGGGGTCGGTGAAAAACTGTTTTTT. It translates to CASSPRTGVGEKLFF.

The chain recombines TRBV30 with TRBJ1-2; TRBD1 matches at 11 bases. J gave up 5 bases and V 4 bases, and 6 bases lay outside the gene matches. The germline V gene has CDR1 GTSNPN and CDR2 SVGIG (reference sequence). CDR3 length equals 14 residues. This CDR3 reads CAWTSGQGAYGYTF. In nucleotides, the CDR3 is TGTGCCTGGACCTCCGGACAGGGGGCTTATGGCTACACCTTC.

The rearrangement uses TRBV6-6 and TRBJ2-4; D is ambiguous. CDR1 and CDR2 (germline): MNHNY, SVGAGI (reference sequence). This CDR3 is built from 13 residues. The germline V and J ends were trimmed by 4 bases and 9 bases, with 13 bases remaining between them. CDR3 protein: CASSSNTQSIQYF. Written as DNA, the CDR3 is TGTGCCAGCAGTTCGAACACCCAGTCCATTCAGTACTTC.

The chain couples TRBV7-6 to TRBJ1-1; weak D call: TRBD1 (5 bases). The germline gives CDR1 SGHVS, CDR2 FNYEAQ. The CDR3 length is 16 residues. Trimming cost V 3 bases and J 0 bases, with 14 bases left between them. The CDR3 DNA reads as TGTGCCAGCAGCTTCCTCGGGGGACCCATGAACACTGAAGCTTTCTTT. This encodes CASSFLGGPMNTEAFF. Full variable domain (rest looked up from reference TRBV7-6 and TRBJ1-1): GAGVSQSPRYKVTKRGQDVALRCDPISGHVSLYWYRQALGQGPEFLTYFNYEAQQDKSGLPNDRFSAERPEGSISTLTIQRTEQRDSAMYRCASSFLGGPMNTEAFFGQGTRLTVV.

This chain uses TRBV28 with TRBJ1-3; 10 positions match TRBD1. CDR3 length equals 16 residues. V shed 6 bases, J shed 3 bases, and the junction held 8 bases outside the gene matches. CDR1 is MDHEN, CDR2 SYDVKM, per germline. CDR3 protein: CASSVRQGAGGNTIYF. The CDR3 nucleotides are TGTGCCAGCAGCGTAAGACAGGGGGCGGGTGGAAACACCATATATTTT.

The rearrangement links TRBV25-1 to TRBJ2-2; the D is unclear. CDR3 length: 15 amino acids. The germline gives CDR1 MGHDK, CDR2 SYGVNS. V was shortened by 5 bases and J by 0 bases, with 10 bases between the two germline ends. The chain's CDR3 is CASSLHVANTGELFF. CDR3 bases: TGTGCCAGCAGTTTACACGTCGCGAACACCGGGGAGCTGTTTTTT.

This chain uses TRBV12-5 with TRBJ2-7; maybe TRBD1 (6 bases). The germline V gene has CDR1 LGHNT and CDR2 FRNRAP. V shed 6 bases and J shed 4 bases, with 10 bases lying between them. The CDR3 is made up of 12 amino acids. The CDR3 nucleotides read TGTGCTAGTGGCCGGGACATTTACGAGCAGTACTTC. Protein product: CASGRDIYEQYF. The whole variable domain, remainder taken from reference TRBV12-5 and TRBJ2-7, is DARVTQTPRHKVTEMGQEVTMRCQPILGHNTVFWYRQTMMQGLELLAYFRNRAPLDDSGMPKDRFSAEMPDATLATLKIQPSEPRDSAVYFCASGRDIYEQYFGPGTRLTVT.

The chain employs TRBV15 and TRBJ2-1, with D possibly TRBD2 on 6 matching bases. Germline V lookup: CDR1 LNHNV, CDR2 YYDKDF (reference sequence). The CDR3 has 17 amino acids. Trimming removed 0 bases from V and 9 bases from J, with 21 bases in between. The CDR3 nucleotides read TGTGCCACCAGCAGAGATCTATCGGGAGCTGGGGGGTTTGAGCAGTTCTTC. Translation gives CATSRDLSGAGGFEQFF.

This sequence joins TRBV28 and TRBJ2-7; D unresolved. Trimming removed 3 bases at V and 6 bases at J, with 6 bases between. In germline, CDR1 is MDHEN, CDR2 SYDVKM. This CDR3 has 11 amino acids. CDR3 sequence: CASSFNSEQYF. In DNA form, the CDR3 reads TGTGCCAGCAGTTTTAATAGCGAGCAGTACTTC.

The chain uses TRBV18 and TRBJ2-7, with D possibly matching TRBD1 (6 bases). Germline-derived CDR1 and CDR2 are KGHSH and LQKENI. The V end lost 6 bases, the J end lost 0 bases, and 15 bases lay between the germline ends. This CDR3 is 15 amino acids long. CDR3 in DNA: TGTGCCAGCTCCCCTAGGACAGCGGCCTCCTACGAGCAGTACTTC. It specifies CASSPRTAASYEQYF.

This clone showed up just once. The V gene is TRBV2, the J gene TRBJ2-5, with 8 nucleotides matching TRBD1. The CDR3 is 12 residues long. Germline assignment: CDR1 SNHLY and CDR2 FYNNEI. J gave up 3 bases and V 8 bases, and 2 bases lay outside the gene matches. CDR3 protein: CASQDREETQYF. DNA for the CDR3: TGTGCCAGCCAGGACAGGGAAGAGACCCAGTACTTC. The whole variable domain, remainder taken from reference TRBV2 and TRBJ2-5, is EPEVTQTPSHQVTQMGQEVILRCVPISNHLYFYWYRQILGQKVEFLVSFYNNEISEKSEIFDDQFSVERPDGSNFTLKIRSTKLEDSAMYFCASQDREETQYFGPGTRLLVL.

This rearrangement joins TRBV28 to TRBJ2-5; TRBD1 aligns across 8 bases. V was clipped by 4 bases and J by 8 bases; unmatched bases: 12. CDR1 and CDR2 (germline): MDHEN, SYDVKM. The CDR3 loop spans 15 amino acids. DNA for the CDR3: TGTGCCAGCAGTTCCGGACAGGGATGGGGCTATACCCAGTACTTC. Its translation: CASSSGQGWGYTQYF.

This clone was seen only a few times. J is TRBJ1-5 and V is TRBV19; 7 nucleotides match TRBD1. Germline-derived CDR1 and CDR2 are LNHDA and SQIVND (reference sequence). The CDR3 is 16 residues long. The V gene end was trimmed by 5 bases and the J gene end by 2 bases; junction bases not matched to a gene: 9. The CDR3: CASSEQGPIGNQPQHF. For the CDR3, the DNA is TGTGCCAGTAGTGAACAGGGGCCCATTGGCAATCAGCCCCAGCATTTT.

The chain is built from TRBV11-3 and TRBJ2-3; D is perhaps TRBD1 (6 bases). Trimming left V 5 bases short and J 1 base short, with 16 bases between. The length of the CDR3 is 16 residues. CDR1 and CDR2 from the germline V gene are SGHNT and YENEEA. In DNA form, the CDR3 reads TGTGCCAGCAGCCTGGGGACATACCCCCGCACAGATACGCAGTATTTT. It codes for CASSLGTYPRTDTQYF.

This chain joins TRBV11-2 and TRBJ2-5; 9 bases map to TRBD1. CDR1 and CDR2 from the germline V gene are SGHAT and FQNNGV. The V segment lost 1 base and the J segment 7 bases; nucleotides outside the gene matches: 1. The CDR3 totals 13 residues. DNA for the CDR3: TGTGCCAGCAGCTTAGGACAGGGGGGGACCCAGTACTTC. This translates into CASSLGQGGTQYF.